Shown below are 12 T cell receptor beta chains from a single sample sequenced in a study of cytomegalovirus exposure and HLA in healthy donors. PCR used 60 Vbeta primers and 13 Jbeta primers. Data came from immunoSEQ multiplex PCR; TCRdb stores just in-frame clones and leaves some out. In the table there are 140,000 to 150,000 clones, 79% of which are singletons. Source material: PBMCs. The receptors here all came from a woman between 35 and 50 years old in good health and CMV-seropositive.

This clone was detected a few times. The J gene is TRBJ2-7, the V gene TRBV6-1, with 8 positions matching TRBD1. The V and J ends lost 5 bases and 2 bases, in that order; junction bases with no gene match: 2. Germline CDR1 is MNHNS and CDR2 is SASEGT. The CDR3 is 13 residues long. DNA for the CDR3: TGTGCCAGCAGTCGGACAGGGACCTACGAGCAGTACTTC. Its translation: CASSRTGTYEQYF.

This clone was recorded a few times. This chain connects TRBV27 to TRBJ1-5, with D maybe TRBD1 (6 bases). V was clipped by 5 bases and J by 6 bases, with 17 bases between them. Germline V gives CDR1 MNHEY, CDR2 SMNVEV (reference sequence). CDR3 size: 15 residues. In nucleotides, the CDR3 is TGTGCCAGCAGTAAAAACCGGGACACCTTTCAGCCCCAGCATTTT. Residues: CASSKNRDTFQPQHF.

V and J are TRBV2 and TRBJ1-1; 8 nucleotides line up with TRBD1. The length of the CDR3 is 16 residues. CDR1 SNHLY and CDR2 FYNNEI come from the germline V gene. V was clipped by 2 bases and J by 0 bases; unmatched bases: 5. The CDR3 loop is CASSESRGLMNTEAFF. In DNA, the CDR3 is TGTGCCAGCAGTGAAAGCAGGGGGCTAATGAACACTGAAGCTTTCTTT. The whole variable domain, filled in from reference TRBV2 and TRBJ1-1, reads EPEVTQTPSHQVTQMGQEVILRCVPISNHLYFYWYRQILGQKVEFLVSFYNNEISEKSEIFDDQFSVERPDGSNFTLKIRSTKLEDSAMYFCASSESRGLMNTEAFFGQGTRLTVV.

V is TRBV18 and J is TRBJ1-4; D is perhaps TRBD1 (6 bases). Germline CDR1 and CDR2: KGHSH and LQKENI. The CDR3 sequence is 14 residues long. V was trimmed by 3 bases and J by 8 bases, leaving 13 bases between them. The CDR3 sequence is CASSPRTEGEKLFF. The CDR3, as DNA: TGTGCCAGCTCACCGAGGACAGAGGGCGAAAAACTGTTTTTT.

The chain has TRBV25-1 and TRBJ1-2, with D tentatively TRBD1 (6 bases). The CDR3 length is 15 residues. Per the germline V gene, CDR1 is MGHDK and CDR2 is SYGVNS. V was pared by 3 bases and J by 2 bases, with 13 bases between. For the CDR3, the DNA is TGTGCCAGCAGTGAGGGGGCCCTTTCCAACTATGGCTACACCTTC. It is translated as CASSEGALSNYGYTF.

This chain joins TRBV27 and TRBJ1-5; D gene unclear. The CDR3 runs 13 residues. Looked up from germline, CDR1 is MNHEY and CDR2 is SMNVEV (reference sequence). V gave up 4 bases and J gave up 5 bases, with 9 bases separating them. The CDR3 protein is CASSWRRDQPQHF. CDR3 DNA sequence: TGTGCCAGCAGTTGGAGGAGGGATCAGCCCCAGCATTTT.

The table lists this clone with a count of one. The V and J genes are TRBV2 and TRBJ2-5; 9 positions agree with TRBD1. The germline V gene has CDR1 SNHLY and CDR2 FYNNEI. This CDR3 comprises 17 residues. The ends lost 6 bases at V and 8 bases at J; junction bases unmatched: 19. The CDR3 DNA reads TGTGCCAGCAGCTCCCCTGGGGGGACAGGGCCCCCGGATACCCAGTACTTC. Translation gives CASSSPGGTGPPDTQYF.

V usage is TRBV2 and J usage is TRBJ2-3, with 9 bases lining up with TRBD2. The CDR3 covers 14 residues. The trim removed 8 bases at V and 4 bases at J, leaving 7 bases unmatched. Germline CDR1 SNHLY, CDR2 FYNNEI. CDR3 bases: TGTGCCAGCGTCCCGGGACTAGCCTCAGATACGCAGTATTTT. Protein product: CASVPGLASDTQYF.

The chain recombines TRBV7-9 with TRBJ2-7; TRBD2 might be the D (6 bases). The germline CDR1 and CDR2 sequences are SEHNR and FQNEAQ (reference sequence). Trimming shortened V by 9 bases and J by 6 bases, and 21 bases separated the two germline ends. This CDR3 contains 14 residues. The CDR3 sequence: CASGQTGGFREQYF. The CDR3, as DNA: TGTGCCAGTGGGCAGACTGGGGGGTTTCGCGAGCAGTACTTC.

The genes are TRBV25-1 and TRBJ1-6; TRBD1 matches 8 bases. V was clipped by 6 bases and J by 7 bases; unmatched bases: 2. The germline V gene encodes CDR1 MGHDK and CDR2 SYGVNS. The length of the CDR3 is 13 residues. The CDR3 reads CASRGQGNSPLHF. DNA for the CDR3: TGTGCCAGCAGAGGACAGGGCAATTCACCCCTCCACTTT.

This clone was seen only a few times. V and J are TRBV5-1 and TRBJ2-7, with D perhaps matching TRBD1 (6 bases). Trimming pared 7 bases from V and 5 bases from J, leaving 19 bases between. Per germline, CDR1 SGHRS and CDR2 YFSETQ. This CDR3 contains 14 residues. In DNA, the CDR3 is TGCGCCAGCCAGAGACAGGCCGGATCCGACGAGCAGTACTTC. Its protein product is CASQRQAGSDEQYF.

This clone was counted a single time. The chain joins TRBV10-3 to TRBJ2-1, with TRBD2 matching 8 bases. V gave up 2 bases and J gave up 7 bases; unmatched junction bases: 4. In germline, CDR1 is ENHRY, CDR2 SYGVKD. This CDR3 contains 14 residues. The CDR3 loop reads CAISETGGRNEQFF. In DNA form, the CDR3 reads TGTGCCATCAGTGAGACGGGGGGGCGGAATGAGCAGTTCTTC.